This T cell receptor beta chain comes out of a study of tissue T cells after allogeneic stem cell transplantation. Clones were sequenced by immunoSEQ multiplex PCR, and TCRdb holds only the in-frame ones, with some missing. The sample includes roughly 3,100 clones, about 61% of them seen just once. CDR1 is SSHAT, CDR2 FNYEAQ, per germline (reference sequence). The CDR3 length is 15 residues. On this clone: Mismatch with germline at one junction end may stem from a read error.

This research-autopsy study prospectively enrolled adult allogeneic hematopoietic cell transplant recipients with steroid-refractory graft-versus-host disease. Sequencing was performed on descending colon tissue, taken at autopsy. The receptor's source is a male patient at least 60 years old with steroid-refractory graft-versus-host disease after an allogeneic stem cell transplant. Some of the T cells may derive from the graft donor. The rearrangement links TRBV7-7 to TRBJ2-5, with a weak D call TRBD1 (6 bases). This CDR3 reads CASSLALRGQETQYF. As DNA, the CDR3 is TGTGCTAGCAGCTTAGCCCTCAGGGGCCAAGAGACCCAGTACTTC.